The source of this T cell receptor beta chain is a study of OX40 agonist ivuxolimab in advanced cancers. The method was immunoSEQ multiplex PCR; TCRdb's version includes in-frame clones alone and lacks a portion of them. The sample holds more than 70,000 clones; roughly 92% are singletons and the top ten take about 3%. In germline, CDR1 is KGHSH, CDR2 LQKENI. The CDR3 consists of 15 residues. Between the trimmed V and J ends, which lost 2 bases and 1 base, there was a span of 11 bases. The receptor comes from an adult with an advanced solid tumor such as melanoma, head and neck, liver or kidney cancer. The chain employs TRBV18 and TRBJ1-1; D call uncertain. Specimen: CD4+ or CD8+ T cells sorted from blood, collected in a trial of the OX40 agonist ivuxolimab. The CDR3 is CASSPGWGANTEAFF. The CDR3 region has the DNA TGTGCCAGCTCACCAGGATGGGGTGCGAACACTGAAGCTTTCTTT. Full variable domain (outside the CDR3, taken from reference TRBV18 and TRBJ1-1): NAGVMQNPRHLVRRRGQEARLRCSPMKGHSHVYWYRQLPEEGLKFMVYLQKENIIDESGMPKERFSAEFPKEGPSILRIQQVVRGDSAAYFCASSPGWGANTEAFFGQGTRLTVV.